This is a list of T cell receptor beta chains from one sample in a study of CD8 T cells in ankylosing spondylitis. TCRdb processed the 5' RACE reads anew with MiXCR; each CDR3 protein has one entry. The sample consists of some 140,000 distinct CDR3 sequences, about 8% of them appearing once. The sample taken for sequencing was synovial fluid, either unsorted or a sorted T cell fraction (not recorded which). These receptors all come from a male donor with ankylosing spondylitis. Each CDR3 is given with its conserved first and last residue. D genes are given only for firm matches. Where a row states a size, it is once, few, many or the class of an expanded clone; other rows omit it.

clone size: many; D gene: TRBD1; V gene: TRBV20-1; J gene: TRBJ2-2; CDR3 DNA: TGCAGTGCTGGCAGACAGGGCTCCGGGGAGCTGTTTTTT; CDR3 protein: CSAGRQGSGELFF
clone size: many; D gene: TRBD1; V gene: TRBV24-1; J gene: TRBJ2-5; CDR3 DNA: TGTGCCACCAGTGATCAAGGGGACAGGGCAGCAGAGACCCAGTACTTC; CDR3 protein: CATSDQGDRAAETQYF
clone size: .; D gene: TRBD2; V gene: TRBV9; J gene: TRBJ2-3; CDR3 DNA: TGTGCCAGCAGCCCAGGGACTAGCGGAGATACGCAGTATTTT; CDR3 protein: CASSPGTSGDTQYF
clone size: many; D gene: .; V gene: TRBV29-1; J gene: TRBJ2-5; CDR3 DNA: TGCAGCGTTGAAGGGGGATGGGAGACCCAGTACTTC; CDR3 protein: CSVEGGWETQYF
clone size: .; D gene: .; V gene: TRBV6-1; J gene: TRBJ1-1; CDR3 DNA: TGTGCCAGCATCGAGCGGTTTGTCCTTCAGTCTGAAGCTTTCTTT; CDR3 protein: CASIERFVLQSEAFF
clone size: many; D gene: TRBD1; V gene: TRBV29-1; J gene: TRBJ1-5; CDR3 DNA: TGCATCCCCATCCGGGACAGGGTGGATCAGCCCCAGCATTTT; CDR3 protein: CIPIRDRVDQPQHF
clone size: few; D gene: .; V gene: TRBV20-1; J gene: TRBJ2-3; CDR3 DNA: TGCAGTGCTAACATAATCGGAGTCGCAGATACGCAGTATTTT; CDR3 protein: CSANIIGVADTQYF
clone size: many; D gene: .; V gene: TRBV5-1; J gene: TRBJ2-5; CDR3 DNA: TGCGCCAGCAGCGGAGGACCCCTTGAGACCCAGTACTTC; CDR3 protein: CASSGGPLETQYF
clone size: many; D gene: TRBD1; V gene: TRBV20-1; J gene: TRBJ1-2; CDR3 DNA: TGCAGTGCCCTCGGACAGGGGCGCGGCTACACCTTC; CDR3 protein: CSALGQGRGYTF
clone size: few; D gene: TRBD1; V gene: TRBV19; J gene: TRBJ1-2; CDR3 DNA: TGTGCCAGTAGCTCCTTTGGCCCAGGGACAGGGAAAGGCTACACCTTC; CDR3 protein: CASSSFGPGTGKGYTF
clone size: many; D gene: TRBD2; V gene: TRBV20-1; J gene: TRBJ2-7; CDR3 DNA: TGCAGTGCTAGCCCCCTGACTCTCCTGGGGGGGTACGAGCAGTACTTC; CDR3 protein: CSASPLTLLGGYEQYF
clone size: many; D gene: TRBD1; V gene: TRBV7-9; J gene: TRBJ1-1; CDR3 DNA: TGTGCCAGCAGTAGGACAGGGTACACTGAAGCTTTCTTT; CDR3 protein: CASSRTGYTEAFF
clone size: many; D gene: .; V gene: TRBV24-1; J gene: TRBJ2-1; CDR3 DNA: TGTGCCACCAGTGAGTCTCGGAGTCAGACCCCCTACAATGAGCAGTTCTTC; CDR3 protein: CATSESRSQTPYNEQFF
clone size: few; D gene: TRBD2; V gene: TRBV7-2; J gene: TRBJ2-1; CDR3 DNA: TGTGCCAGCAGCCCGCTAGCGGGGGTCAACAATGAGCAGTTCTTC; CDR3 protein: CASSPLAGVNNEQFF
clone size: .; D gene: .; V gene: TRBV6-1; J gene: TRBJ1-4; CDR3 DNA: TGTGCCAGCACCAGATATTCCGGGACGGCTTCAACTAATGAAAAACTGTTTTTT; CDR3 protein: CASTRYSGTASTNEKLFF
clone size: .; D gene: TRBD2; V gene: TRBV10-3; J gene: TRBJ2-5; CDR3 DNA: TGTGCCATCAGTGAGGCCGGACTAGCGGATAGGGAGACCCAGTACTTC; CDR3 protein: CAISEAGLADRETQYF
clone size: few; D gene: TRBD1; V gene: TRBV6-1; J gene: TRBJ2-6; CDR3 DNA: TGTGCCAGCAGGACAGGGGGGGAGGCCAACGTCCTGACTTTC; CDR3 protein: CASRTGGEANVLTF
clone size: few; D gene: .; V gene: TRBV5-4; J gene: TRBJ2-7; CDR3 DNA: TGTGCCAGCAGCTGGCAGGATGCCCACGAGCAGTACTTC; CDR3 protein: CASSWQDAHEQYF
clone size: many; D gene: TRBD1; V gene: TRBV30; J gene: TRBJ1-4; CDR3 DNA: TGTGCCACACAGGGGTTAAGTGAAAAACTGTTTTTT; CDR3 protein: CATQGLSEKLFF
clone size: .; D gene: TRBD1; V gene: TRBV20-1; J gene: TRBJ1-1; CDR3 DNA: TGCAGTGCTAGAGGCTACCGGGACAGGGGCTCGAACACTGAAGCTTTCTTT; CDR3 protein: CSARGYRDRGSNTEAFF
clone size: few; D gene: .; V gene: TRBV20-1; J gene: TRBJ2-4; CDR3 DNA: TGCAGTGCTAGAGACCCGCTCCTAGCCAAAAACATTCAGTACTTC; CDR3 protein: CSARDPLLAKNIQYF
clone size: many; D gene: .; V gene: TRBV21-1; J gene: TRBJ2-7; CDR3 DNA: TGTGCCAGCAGCAAAGGAGCCCGGGACGGCGCCTACGAGCAGTACTTC; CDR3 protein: CASSKGARDGAYEQYF
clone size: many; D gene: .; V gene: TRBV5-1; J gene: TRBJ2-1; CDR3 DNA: TGCGCCAGCAGCTTAGGGAGGAACGTATACAATGAGCAGTTCTTC; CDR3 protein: CASSLGRNVYNEQFF
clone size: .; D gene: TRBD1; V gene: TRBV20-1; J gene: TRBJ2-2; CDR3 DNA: TGCAGTGCTAGAGGGACAGGGATTCTCGGGGAGCTGTTTTTT; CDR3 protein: CSARGTGILGELFF
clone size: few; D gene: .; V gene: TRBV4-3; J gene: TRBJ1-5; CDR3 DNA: TGCGCCAGCAGCCGCACAGGGACTGGCAATCAGCCCCAGCATTTT; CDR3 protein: CASSRTGTGNQPQHF
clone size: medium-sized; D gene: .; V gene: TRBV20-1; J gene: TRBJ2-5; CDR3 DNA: TGCAGTGCTAGCGGGAGCGTTCAGGAGACCCAGTACTTC; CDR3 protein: CSASGSVQETQYF
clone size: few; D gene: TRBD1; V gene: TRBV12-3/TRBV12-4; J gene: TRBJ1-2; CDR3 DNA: TGTGCCAGCAGTTTCCTCCCGGGGACAGGTTGGTCCACCTTC; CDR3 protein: CASSFLPGTGWSTF
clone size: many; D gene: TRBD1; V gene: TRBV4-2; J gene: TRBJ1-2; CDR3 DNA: TGTGCCAGCAGCCCCAGGACAGGAGTAACCGGATTAGCTAACTATGGCTACACCTTC; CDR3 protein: CASSPRTGVTGLANYGYTF
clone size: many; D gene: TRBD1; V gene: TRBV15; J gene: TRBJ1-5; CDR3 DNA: TGTGCCACCAGCTCCGGGACAGGGGGCCAGCCCCAGCATTTT; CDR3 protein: CATSSGTGGQPQHF
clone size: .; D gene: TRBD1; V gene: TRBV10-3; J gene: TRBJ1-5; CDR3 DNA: TGTGCCATCAGCCATGGACAGGGCCTCAATCAGCCCCAGCATTTT; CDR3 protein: CAISHGQGLNQPQHF
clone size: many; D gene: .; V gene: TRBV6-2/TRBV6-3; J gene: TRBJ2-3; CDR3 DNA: TGTGCCAGCACCCCATTAGGTTTGGACGCAGATACGCAGTATTTT; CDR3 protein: CASTPLGLDADTQYF
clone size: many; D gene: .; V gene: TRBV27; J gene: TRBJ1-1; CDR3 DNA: TGTGCCAGCAGTTCCCCGACAACGAACACTGAAGCTTTCTTT; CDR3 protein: CASSSPTTNTEAFF
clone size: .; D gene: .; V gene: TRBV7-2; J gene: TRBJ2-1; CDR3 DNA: TGTGCCAGCAGCCTCCGGTTCGCAGGGTTCAATGAGCAGTTCTTC; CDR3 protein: CASSLRFAGFNEQFF
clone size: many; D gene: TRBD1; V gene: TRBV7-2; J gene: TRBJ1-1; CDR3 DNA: TGTGCCAGCAGCTTAGCGGCTGGGACAGGGGTTCGCACTGAAGCTTTCTTT; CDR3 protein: CASSLAAGTGVRTEAFF
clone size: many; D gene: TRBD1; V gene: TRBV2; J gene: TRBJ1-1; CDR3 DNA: TGTGCCAGCAGTAGTAACAGGGGGCGAAATGAAGCTTTCTTT; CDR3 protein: CASSSNRGRNEAFF
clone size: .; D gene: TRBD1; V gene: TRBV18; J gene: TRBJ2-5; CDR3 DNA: TGTGCCAGCTCACCACCCTCACAGGGGGCTCAGGAGACCCAGTACTTC; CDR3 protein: CASSPPSQGAQETQYF
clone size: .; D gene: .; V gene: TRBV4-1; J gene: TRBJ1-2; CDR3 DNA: TGCGCCAGCAGCCAACTACAGAGGACAGTAGACTATGGCTACACCTTC; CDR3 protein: CASSQLQRTVDYGYTF
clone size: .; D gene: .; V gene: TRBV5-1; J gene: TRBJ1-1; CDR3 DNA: TGCGCCAGCAGCCCCCCTTCCGGGACTGAAGCTTTCTTT; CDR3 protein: CASSPPSGTEAFF
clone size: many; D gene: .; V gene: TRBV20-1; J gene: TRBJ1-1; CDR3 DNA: TGCAGTGCTAGCGGCCGGGGGAACACTGAAGCTTTCTTT; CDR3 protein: CSASGRGNTEAFF
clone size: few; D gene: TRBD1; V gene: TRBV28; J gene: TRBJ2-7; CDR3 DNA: TGTGCCAGCAGTGGTCCGGGACAGGGCTCTTTAAAGTACTTC; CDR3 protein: CASSGPGQGSLKYF
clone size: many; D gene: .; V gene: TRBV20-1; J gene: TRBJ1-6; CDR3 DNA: TGCAGTGCCGGGAGAGGTGGGAGGGATTACTCACCCCTCCACTTT; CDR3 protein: CSAGRGGRDYSPLHF
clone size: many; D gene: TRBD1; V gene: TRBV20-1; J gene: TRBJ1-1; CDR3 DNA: TGCAGTGCTAGCCCCCGCCGACAGGGCATAACGTCTGAAGCTTTCTTT; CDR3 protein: CSASPRRQGITSEAFF
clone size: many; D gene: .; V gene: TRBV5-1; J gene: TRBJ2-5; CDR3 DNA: TGCGCCAGCAGCTTGACGGTCCAAGAGACCCAGTACTTC; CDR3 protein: CASSLTVQETQYF
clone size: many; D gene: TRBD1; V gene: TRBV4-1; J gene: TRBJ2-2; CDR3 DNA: TGCGCCAGCAGCCGAGGGACAGGCACAACCGGGGAGCTGTTTTTT; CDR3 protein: CASSRGTGTTGELFF